This passage covers 9 T cell receptor beta chains from one sample sequenced in a study of T-cell memory formation after mild COVID-19. One entry per CDR3 protein, called by TCRdb with MiXCR from the 5' RACE reads. The repertoire holds hundreds of thousands of distinct CDR3 sequences, with about 13% as singletons. Sequenced input: PBMCs or a T cell subset sorted from them (not recorded which). The receptor set was obtained from a man younger than 35 who had mild COVID-19 (a few samples of this study predate the infection). Cell type and time point are not known.

This clonotype was seen a single time. J is TRBJ1-2 and V is TRBV5-1, with TRBD1 matching over 7 bases. The germline V gene has CDR1 SGHRS and CDR2 YFSETQ. The junction had 9 bases not matched to a gene; V was cut back by 2 bases and J by 5 bases. The CDR3 has 15 residues. The CDR3: CASSFGTAGNYGYTF. The CDR3 nucleotides are TGCGCCAGCAGCTTCGGGACAGCGGGAAATTATGGCTACACCTTC.

The chain uses TRBV4-2 and TRBJ2-6; perhaps TRBD1 as D (5 bases). The length of the CDR3 is 18 residues. Germline values: CDR1 LGHNA, CDR2 YNFKEQ. Trimming stripped 8 bases from V and 3 bases from J, with 23 bases between. The CDR3 bases are TGTGCCAGCGCCCCTCAGGCCGCGGACACTGGTGGGGCCAACGTCCTGACTTTC. Residues: CASAPQAADTGGANVLTF.

This clonotype was seen a handful of times. The chain combines TRBV12-3 or TRBV12-4 with TRBJ2-3, with TRBD2 matching 12 bases. The CDR3 spans 15 residues. V shed 6 bases, J shed 5 bases, and the junction held 6 bases outside the gene matches. The CDR3 loop is CASSGLAGRIDTQYF. The CDR3 DNA sequence: TGTGCCAGCAGCGGACTAGCGGGGAGAATAGATACGCAGTATTTT.

This clonotype turned up a few times. The chain carries TRBV5-1 and TRBJ2-7; 8 positions match TRBD1. V trimming: 0 bases; J trimming: 3 bases; junction bases outside the gene matches: 5. The CDR3 is made up of 15 amino acids. Germline V gene data show CDR1 as SGHRS and CDR2 as YFSETQ. The CDR3, as DNA: TGCGCCAGCAGCTTGGGATCTACAGGGGGCTACGAGCAGTACTTC. Its protein product is CASSLGSTGGYEQYF.

In this sample, this clonotype turned up a few times. The V call is TRBV5-1, the J call TRBJ1-1; D is uncertain. The CDR3 contains 16 residues. Germline values: CDR1 SGHRS, CDR2 YFSETQ. The V and J ends lost 0 bases and 1 base respectively, with 13 bases between them. The CDR3 DNA reads as TGCGCCAGCAGCTTGGCCGCGGGGTTCGAGAACACTGAAGCTTTCTTT. The encoded protein is CASSLAAGFENTEAFF.

This chain uses TRBV5-4 with TRBJ2-3; D remains ambiguous. From germline, CDR1 is SGHNT and CDR2 YYREEE (reference sequence). The CDR3 has 16 amino acids. Trimming stripped 2 bases from V and 1 base from J, with 14 bases between. CDR3 protein: CASSFQVATGTDTQYF. The CDR3 DNA sequence: TGTGCCAGCAGCTTCCAGGTGGCGACGGGCACAGATACGCAGTATTTT.

This clonotype was observed many times. The V and J genes are TRBV9 and TRBJ1-5, with 7 bases that match TRBD1. V lost 3 bases, J lost 0 bases, and 3 bases stayed unmatched. CDR1 and CDR2 from the germline V gene are SGDLS and YYNGEE. This CDR3 contains 15 residues. For the CDR3, the DNA is TGTGCCAGCAGCGAGGGACAGTTTAGCAATCAGCCCCAGCATTTT. Amino acid sequence: CASSEGQFSNQPQHF.

The chain has TRBV24-1 and TRBJ2-3, with D possibly matching TRBD1 (5 bases). The CDR3 covers 14 residues. V gave up 6 bases and J gave up 5 bases, with 14 bases separating them. Germline V CDR1 and CDR2: KGHDR, SFDVKD. In DNA, the CDR3 is TGTGCCACCAGTACTCCAGGGAAAAAAGATACGCAGTATTTT. It specifies CATSTPGKKDTQYF.

The V call is TRBV4-2, the J call TRBJ2-3, with D perhaps TRBD2 (6 bases). The CDR3 runs to 16 residues. Germline lookup yields CDR1 LGHNA and CDR2 YNFKEQ. V was shortened by 2 bases and J by 0 bases, with 12 bases between the two germline ends. This CDR3 is CASSQLHGGSTDTQYF. In nucleotides, the CDR3 is TGTGCCAGCAGCCAACTCCACGGGGGAAGCACAGATACGCAGTATTTT.